The clone carrying this T cell receptor (beta chain) has a handful of counts. This sample is drawn from a study of blood T cell repertoires in COVID-19. Background on the study: Samples came from the United States, Italy and Spain, spanning acute and convalescent COVID-19. Sources were T cells, B-cell-depleted T cells, or PBMCs; the material itself was cDNA or gDNA.

Original processing methods: Estimates of nucleated cell counts were drawn from the amplification of reference gene primers. The repertoire was sequenced with immunoSEQ multiplex PCR; TCRdb's copy has only in-frame clones and lacks some. That table gives V, J and clone size, and the DNA gave D and trimming. The sample carries more than 95,000 clones, around 90% recorded once. V was clipped by 5 bases and J by 6 bases; unmatched bases: 11. The length of the CDR3 is 16 residues. Germline V gene lookup returns CDR1 SGHTA and CDR2 FQGNSA. This sequence joins TRBV7-2 and TRBJ2-5; 11 bases line up with TRBD2. The specimen sequenced was peripheral blood. This TCR was recovered from a human donor in a cohort sampled during active COVID-19. The CDR3 protein is CASSHELAGGYKTQYF. CDR3 coding DNA: TGTGCCAGCAGCCATGAGCTAGCGGGAGGTTATAAGACCCAGTACTTC.